This T cell receptor beta chain came from a study of T cell repertoires in cytomegalovirus infection. On the study more broadly: As its CMV epitopes, the study selected recently identified HLA-C-restricted and well-studied HLA-B-restricted targets. Public TCR beta signatures marked donors with CMV infection and the matching HLA.

There are 15 residues in the CDR3. Germline CDR1 is KGHSH and CDR2 is LQKENI. Trimming removed 3 bases from V and 9 bases from J; junction bases left unmatched: 9. TCRdb reanalysed the reads using MiXCR and keeps one entry per CDR3 protein. The table records around 430,000 distinct CDR3 sequences, about 44% of them present only once. Details on this clonotype: Antigen specificity is unknown.

The rearrangement uses TRBV18 and TRBJ2-4, with TRBD1 identical over 9 bases. Sequenced here: cultured PBMCs, sampled from culture after CMV antigen stimulation. This sequence was found in a human donor in good health (CMV status not recorded). Some clones in this sample may be carry-over from other donors' samples. CDR3 amino acids: CASSPLPDRGGIQYF. The CDR3 nucleotides read TGTGCCAGCTCACCCCTTCCCGACAGGGGGGGCATTCAGTACTTC.